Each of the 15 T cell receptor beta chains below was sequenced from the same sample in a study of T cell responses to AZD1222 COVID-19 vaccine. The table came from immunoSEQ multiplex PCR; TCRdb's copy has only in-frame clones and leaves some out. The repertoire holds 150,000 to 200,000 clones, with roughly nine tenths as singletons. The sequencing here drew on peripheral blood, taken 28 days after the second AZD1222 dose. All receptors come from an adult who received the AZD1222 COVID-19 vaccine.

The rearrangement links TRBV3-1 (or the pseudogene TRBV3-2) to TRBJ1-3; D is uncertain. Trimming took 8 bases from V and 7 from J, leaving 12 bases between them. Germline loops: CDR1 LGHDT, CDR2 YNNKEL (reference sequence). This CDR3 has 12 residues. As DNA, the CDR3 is TGTGCCAGCCAGGATCGAGTGAACACCATATATTTT. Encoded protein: CASQDRVNTIYF.

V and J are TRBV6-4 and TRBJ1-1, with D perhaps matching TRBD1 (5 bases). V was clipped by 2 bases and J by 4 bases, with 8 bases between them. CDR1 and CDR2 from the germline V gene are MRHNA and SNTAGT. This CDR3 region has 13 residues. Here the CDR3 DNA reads TGTGCCAGCAGTGACGGACAAGTCACTGAAGCTTTCTTT. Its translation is CASSDGQVTEAFF.

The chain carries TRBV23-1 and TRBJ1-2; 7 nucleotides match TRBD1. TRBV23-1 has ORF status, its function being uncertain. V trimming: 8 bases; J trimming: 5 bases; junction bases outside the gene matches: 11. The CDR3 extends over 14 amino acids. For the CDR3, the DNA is TGCGCCAGCCGACTATGGGACAGCCCGTATGGCTACACCTTC. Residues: CASRLWDSPYGYTF.

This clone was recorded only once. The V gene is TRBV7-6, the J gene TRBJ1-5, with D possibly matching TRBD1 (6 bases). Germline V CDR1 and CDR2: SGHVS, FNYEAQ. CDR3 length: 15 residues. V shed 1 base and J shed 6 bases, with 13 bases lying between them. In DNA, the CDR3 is TGTGCCAGCAGCTTAGGAGCGTCCAGGGGTCAGCCCCAGCATTTT. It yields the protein CASSLGASRGQPQHF.

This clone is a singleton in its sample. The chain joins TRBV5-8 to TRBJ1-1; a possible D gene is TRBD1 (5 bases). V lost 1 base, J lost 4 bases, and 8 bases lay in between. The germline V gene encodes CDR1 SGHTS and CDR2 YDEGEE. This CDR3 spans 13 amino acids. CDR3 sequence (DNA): TGTGCCAGCAGCTTGCGAGGGGCCACTGAAGCTTTCTTT. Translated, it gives CASSLRGATEAFF.

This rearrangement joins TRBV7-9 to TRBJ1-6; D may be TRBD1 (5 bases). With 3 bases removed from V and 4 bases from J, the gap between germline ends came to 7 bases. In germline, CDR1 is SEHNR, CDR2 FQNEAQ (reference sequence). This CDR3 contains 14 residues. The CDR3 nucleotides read TGTGCCAGCAGCTTTGGGACGTATAATTCACCCCTCCACTTT. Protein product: CASSFGTYNSPLHF.

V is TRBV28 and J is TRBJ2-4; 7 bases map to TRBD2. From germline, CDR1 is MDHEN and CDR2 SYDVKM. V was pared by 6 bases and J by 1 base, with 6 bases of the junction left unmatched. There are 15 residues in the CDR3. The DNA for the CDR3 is TGTGCCAGCAGCCCCTGGGGAGGGGCCAAAAACATTCAGTACTTC. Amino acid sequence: CASSPWGGAKNIQYF.

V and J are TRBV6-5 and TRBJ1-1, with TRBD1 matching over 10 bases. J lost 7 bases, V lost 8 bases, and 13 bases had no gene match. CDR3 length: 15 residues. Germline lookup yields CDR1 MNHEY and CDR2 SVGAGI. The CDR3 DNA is TGTGCCAGCTCCCACTCTGGGACAGGGGTCTTTGAAGCTTTCTTT. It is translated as CASSHSGTGVFEAFF.

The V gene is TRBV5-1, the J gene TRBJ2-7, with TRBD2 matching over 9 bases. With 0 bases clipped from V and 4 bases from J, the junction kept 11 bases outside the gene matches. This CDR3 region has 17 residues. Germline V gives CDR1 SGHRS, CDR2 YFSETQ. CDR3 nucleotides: TGCGCCAGCAGCTTGGCGATTGAGACTAGCGGCCTGTACGAGCAGTACTTC. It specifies CASSLAIETSGLYEQYF.

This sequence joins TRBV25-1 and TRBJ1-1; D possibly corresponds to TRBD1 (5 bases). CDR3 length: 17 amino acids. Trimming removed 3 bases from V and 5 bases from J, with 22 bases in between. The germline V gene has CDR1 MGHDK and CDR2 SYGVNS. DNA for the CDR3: TGTGCCAGCAGTGACCGCAGGGACGGGGCCTTGGGAACTGAAGCTTTCTTT. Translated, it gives CASSDRRDGALGTEAFF.

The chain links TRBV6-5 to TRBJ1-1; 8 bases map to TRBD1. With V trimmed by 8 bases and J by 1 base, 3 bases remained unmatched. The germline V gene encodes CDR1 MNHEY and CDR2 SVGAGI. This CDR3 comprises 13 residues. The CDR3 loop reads CASRQGWNTEAFF. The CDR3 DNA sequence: TGTGCCAGCCGACAGGGGTGGAACACTGAAGCTTTCTTT.

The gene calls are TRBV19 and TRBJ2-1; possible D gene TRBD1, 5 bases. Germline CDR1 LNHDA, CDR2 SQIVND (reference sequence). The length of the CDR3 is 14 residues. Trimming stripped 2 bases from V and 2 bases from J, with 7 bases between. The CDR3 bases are TGTGCCAGTAGTATACAGGACACCTACAATGAGCAGTTCTTC. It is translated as CASSIQDTYNEQFF.

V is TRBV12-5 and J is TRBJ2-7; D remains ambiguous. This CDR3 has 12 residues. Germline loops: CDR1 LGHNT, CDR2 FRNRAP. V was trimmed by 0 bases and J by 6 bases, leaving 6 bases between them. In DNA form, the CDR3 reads TGTGCTAGTGGTTTGGTACGTGGCGAGCAGTACTTC. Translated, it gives CASGLVRGEQYF.

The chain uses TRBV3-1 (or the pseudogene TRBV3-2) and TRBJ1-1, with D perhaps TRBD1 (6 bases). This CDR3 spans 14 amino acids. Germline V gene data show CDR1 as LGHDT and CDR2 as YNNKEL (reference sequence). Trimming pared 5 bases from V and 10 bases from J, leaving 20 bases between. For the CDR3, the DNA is TGTGCCAGCAGCGTCCAAAGGGGGGGCGGGGGAGCTTTCTTT. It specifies CASSVQRGGGGAFF.

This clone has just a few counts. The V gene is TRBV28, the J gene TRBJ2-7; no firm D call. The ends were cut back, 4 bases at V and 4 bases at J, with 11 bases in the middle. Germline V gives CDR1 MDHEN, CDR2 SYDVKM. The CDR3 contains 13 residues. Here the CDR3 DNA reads TGTGCCAGCAGTTACACCGTCTTATACGAGCAGTACTTC. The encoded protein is CASSYTVLYEQYF.